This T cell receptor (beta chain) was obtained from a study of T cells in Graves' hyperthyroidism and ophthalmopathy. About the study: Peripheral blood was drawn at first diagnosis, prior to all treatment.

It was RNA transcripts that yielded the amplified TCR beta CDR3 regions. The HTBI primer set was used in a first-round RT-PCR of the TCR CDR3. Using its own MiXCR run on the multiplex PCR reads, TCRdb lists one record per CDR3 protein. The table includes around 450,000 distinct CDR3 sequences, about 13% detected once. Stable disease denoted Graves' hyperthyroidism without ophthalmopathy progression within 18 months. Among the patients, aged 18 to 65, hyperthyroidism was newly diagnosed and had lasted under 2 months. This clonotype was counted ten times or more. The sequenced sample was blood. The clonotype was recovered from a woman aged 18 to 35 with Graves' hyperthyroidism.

The CDR3 sequence is CSVPGRGLGAYTQYF. The CDR3 DNA reads as TGCAGCGTCCCCGGTAGGGGACTAGGGGCCTATACGCAGTATTTT. The chain joins TRBV29-1 to TRBJ2-3; 8 nucleotides agree with TRBD2. Unmatched junction bases numbered 15, after V lost 6 bases and J lost 7 bases. The CDR3 length is 15 residues. The germline CDR1 and CDR2 sequences are SQVTM and ANQGSEA.